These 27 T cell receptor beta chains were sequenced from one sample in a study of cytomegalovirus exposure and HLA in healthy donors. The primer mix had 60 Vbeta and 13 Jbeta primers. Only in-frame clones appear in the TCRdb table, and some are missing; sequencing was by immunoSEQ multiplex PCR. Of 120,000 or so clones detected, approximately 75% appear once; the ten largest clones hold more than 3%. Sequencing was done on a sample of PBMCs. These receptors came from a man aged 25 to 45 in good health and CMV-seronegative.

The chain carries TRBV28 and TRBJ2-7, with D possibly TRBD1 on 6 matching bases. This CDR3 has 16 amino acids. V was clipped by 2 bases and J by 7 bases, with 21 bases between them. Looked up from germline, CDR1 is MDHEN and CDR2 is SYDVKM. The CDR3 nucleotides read TGTGCCAGCAGTTTAAGTACCAAGGACAGTTCCTGGGAGCAGTACTTC. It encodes CASSLSTKDSSWEQYF.

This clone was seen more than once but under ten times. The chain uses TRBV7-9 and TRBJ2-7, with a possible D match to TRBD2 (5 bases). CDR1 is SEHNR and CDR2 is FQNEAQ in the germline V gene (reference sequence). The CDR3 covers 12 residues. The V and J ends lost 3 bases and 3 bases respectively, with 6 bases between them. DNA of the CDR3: TGTGCCAGCAGCTTCGGGGACTACGAGCAGTACTTC. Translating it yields CASSFGDYEQYF.

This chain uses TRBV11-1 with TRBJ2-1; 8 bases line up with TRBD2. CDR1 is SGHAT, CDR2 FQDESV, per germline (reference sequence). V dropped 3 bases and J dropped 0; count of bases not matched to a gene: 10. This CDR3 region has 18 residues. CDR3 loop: CASSFSPGLGSSYNEQFF. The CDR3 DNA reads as TGTGCCAGCAGCTTTTCACCGGGACTAGGCAGCTCCTACAATGAGCAGTTCTTC.

The CDR3 loop reads CAWSRRGLPIPKLFF. The CDR3 DNA is TGTGCCTGGAGCCGCAGGGGCCTTCCAATACCGAAACTGTTTTTT. This chain links TRBV30 with TRBJ1-4, with D tentatively TRBD1 (6 bases). V lost 3 bases to trimming and J lost 11 bases, with 22 bases between them. This CDR3 comprises 15 residues. Per the germline V gene, CDR1 is GTSNPN and CDR2 is SVGIG (reference sequence).

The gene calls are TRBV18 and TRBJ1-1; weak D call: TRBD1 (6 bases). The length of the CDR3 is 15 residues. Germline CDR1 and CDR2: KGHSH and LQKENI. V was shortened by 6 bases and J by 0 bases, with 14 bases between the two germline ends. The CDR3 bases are TGTGCCAGCTCCGAGGACAGTACCATGAACACTGAAGCTTTCTTT. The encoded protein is CASSEDSTMNTEAFF. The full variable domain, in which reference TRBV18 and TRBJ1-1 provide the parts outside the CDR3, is NAGVMQNPRHLVRRRGQEARLRCSPMKGHSHVYWYRQLPEEGLKFMVYLQKENIIDESGMPKERFSAEFPKEGPSILRIQQVVRGDSAAYFCASSEDSTMNTEAFFGQGTRLTVV.

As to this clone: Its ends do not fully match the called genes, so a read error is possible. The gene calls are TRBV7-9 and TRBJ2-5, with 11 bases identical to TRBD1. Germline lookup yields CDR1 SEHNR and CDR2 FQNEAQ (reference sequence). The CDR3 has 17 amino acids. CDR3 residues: CSSSFYGQGANQETQYF. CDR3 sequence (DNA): TGTTCCAGCAGCTTTTACGGACAGGGGGCGAACCAAGAGACCCAGTACTTC.

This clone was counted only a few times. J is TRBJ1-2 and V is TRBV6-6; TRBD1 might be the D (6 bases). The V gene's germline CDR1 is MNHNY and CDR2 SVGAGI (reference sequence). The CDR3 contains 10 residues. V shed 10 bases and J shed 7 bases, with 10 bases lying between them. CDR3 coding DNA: TGTGCCACCAGGGGCTCTGGCTACACCTTC. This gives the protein CATRGSGYTF.

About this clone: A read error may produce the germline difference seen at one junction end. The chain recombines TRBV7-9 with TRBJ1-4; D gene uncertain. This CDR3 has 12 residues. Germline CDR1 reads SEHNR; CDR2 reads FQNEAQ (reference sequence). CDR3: CSSSLITEKLFF. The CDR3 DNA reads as TGTTCCAGCAGCTTAATAACAGAAAAACTGTTTTTT.

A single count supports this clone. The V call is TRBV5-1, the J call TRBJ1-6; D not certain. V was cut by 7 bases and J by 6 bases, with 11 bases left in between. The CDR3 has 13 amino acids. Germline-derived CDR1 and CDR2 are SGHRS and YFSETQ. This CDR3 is CASQADPNSPLHF. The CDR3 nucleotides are TGCGCCAGCCAAGCGGATCCTAATTCACCCCTCCACTTT.

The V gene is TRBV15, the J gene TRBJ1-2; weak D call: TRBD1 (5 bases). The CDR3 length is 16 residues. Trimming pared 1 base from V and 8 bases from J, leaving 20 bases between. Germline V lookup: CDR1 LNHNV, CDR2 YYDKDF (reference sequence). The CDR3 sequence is CATSRGGTVQSSGYTF. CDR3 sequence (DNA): TGTGCCACCAGCAGAGGAGGGACTGTCCAATCTAGCGGCTACACCTTC.

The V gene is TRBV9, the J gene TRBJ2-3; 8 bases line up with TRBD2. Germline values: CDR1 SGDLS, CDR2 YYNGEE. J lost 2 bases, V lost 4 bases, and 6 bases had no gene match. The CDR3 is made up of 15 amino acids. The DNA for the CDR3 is TGTGCCAGCAGCTCTCTAGCGGGCTACACAGATACGCAGTATTTT. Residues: CASSSLAGYTDTQYF.

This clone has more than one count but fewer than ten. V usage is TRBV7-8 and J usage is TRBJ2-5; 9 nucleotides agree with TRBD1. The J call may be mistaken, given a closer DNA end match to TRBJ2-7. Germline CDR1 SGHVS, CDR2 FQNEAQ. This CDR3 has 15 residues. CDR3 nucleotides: TGTGCCAGCAGCCCAGGCGGGGACAGGGCATCCGAGCAGTACTTC. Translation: CASSPGGDRASEQYF.

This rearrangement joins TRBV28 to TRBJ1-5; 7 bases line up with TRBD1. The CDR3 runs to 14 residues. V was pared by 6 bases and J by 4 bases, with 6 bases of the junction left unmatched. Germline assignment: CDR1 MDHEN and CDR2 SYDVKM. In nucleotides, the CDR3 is TGTGCCAGCAGACGTAACAGGGGAAATCAGCCCCAGCATTTT. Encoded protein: CASRRNRGNQPQHF.

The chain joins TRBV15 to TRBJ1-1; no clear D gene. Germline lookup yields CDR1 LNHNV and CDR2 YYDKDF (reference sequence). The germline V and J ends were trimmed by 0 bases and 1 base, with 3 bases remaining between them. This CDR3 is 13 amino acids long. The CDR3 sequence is CATSREANTEAFF. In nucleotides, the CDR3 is TGTGCCACCAGCAGAGAGGCGAACACTGAAGCTTTCTTT.

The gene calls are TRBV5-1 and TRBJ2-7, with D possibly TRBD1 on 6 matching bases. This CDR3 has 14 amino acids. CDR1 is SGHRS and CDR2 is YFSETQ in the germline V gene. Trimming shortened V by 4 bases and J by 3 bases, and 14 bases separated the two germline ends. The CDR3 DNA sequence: TGCGCCAGCAGCCCCCGGGACATCAACTACGAGCAGTACTTC. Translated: CASSPRDINYEQYF.

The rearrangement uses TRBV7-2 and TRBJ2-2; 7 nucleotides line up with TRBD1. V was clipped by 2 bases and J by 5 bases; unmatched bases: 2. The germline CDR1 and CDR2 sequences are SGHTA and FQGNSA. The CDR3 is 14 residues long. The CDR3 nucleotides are TGTGCCAGCAGCTTAAGACAGGGTACCGGGGAGCTGTTTTTT. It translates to CASSLRQGTGELFF.

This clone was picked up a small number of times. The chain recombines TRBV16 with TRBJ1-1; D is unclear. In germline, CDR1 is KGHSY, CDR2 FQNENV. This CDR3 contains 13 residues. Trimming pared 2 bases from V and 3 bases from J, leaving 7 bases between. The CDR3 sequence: CASSQRGYTEAFF. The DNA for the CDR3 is TGTGCCAGCAGCCAACGGGGTTACACTGAAGCTTTCTTT.

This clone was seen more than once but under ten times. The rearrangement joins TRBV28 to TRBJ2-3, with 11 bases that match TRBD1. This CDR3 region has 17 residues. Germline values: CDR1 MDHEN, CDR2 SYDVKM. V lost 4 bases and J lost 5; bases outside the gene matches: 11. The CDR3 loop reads CASSSRAGTGGRDTQYF. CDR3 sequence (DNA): TGTGCCAGCAGTTCCAGAGCTGGGACAGGGGGAAGAGATACGCAGTATTTT.

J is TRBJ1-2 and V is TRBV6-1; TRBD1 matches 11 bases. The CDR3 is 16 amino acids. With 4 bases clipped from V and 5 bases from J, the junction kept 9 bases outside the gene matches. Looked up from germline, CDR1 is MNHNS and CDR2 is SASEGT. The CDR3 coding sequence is TGTGCCAGCAGTGCCCGGGACAGGGGGTTGTGGTATGGCTACACCTTC. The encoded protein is CASSARDRGLWYGYTF.

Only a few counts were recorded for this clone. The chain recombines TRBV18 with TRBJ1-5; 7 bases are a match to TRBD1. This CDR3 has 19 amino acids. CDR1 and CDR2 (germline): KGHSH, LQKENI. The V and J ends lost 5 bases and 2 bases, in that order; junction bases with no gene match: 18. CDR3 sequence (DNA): TGTGCCAGCTCAAAACAATATCGGGACAGAGTACTGGGCAATCAGCCCCAGCATTTT. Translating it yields CASSKQYRDRVLGNQPQHF.

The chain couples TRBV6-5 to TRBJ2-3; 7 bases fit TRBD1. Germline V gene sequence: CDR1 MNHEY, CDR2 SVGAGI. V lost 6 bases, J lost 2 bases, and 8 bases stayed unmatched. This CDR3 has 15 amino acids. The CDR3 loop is CASSGPGQATDTQYF. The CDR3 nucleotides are TGTGCCAGCAGCGGACCCGGACAGGCCACAGATACGCAGTATTTT.

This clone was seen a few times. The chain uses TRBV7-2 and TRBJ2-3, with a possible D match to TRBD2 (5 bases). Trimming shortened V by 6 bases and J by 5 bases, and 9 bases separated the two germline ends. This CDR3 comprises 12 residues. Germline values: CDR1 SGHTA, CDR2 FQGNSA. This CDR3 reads CASSYEGDTQYF. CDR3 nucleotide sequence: TGTGCCAGCAGTTATGAGGGAGATACGCAGTATTTT. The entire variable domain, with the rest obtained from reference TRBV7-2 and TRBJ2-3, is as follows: GAGVSQSPSNKVTEKGKDVELRCDPISGHTALYWYRQSLGQGLEFLIYFQGNSAPDKSGLPSDRFSAERTGGSVSTLTIQRTQQEDSAVYLCASSYEGDTQYFGPGTRLTVL.

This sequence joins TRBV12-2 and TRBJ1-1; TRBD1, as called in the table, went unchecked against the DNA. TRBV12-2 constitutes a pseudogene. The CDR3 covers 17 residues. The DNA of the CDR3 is TGTGCAAGTCGATTCAAGCCCCGACAGCCTATGAACACTGAAGCTTTCTTT. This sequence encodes CASRFKPRQPMNTEAFF.

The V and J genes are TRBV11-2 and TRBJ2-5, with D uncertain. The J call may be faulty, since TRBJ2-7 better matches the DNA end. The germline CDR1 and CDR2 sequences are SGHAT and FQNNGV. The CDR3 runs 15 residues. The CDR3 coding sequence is TGTGCCAGCAGCTTGTGGATGGGCAGTTCCTACGAGCAGTACTTC. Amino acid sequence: CASSLWMGSSYEQYF.

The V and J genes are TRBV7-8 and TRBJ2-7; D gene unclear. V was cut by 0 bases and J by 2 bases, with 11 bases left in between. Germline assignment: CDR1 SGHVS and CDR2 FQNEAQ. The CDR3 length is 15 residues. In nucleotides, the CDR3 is TGTGCCAGCAGCTTAGCTCTCGCAGGTACCTACGAGCAGTACTTC. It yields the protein CASSLALAGTYEQYF. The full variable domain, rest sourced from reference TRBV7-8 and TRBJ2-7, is GAGVSQSPRYKVAKRGQDVALRCDPISGHVSLFWYQQALGQGPEFLTYFQNEAQLDKSGLPSDRFFAERPEGSVSTLKIQRTQQEDSAVYLCASSLALAGTYEQYFGPGTRLTVT.

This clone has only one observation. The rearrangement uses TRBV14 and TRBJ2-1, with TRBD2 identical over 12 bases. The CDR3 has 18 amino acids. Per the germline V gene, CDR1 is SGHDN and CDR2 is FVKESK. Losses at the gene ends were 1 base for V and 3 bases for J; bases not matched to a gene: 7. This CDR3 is CASSQVTSGGKYYNEQFF. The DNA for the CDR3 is TGTGCCAGCAGCCAAGTAACTAGCGGGGGGAAATACTACAATGAGCAGTTCTTC.

In DNA, the CDR3 is TGCGCCAGTGTAGGACGACGAGGGGGGACCCAGTACTTC. Translating gives CASVGRRGGTQYF. This sequence joins TRBV10-1 and TRBJ2-5; D perhaps matches TRBD1 (6 bases). Germline V lookup: CDR1 WNHNN, CDR2 SYGVQD (reference sequence). This CDR3 region has 13 residues. V lost 9 bases and J lost 7, with 18 bases in between.